A single sample gave rise to the 8 T cell receptor beta chains below, sequenced in a study of graft-versus-host responses after intestinal transplantation. The assay was immunoSEQ multiplex PCR, and TCRdb's table has in-frame clones only and misses some. This table holds tens of thousands of clones, 85% to 95% found once. Their target antigens are unknown. The sequenced sample was unstimulated CD8+ T cells sorted from spleen or lymph node cells, obtained before intestinal transplant. The origin of the receptors is a human donor who received an intestinal transplant.

Written as DNA, the CDR3 is TGTGCCAGCAGTGGACTAGCGGCGTATGGTGAGCAGTTCTTC. Its protein is CASSGLAAYGEQFF. V gene TRBV6-5 combines with J gene TRBJ2-1, with TRBD2 matching 10 bases. This CDR3 has 14 residues. Looked up from germline, CDR1 is MNHEY and CDR2 is SVGAGI. The V gene end was trimmed by 5 bases and the J gene end by 9 bases; junction bases not matched to a gene: 7.

J is TRBJ2-1 and V is TRBV27, with TRBD1 as a possible D gene (5 bases). In germline, CDR1 is MNHEY, CDR2 SMNVEV (reference sequence). This CDR3 comprises 16 residues. V was cut by 2 bases and J by 4 bases, with 15 bases left in between. The CDR3 coding sequence is TGTGCCAGCAGTTTAGCAAGTGACAGTGTATACAATGAGCAGTTCTTC. Protein sequence: CASSLASDSVYNEQFF.

V gene TRBV28 combines with J gene TRBJ1-2; D is perhaps TRBD1 (6 bases). V lost 6 bases, J lost 7 bases, and 12 bases lay in between. Germline CDR1 reads MDHEN; CDR2 reads SYDVKM. CDR3 length: 12 amino acids. CDR3 loop: CASSSGAAGYTF. The DNA of the CDR3 is TGTGCCAGCAGCTCAGGGGCAGCTGGCTACACCTTC.

The rearrangement links TRBV5-4 to TRBJ2-5, with 7 bases aligning to TRBD1. The J call may be faulty, since TRBJ2-7 better matches the DNA end. CDR1 is SGHNT and CDR2 is YYREEE in the germline V gene (reference sequence). The CDR3 has 13 amino acids. The chain's CDR3 is CASEGAITYEQYF. CDR3 coding DNA: TGTGCCAGCGAGGGGGCGATCACCTACGAGCAGTACTTC.

This clone turned up a few times. J is TRBJ1-4 and V is TRBV2, with D hard to call. The CDR3 extends over 15 amino acids. Germline assignment: CDR1 SNHLY and CDR2 FYNNEI. V gave up 0 bases and J gave up 5 bases, with 10 bases separating them. CDR3 coding DNA: TGTGCCAGCAGTGAAGCGGGAGGAGAAAATGAAAAACTGTTTTTT. Residues: CASSEAGGENEKLFF.

The chain links TRBV9 to TRBJ2-7; possibly TRBD1 for D (6 bases). There are 16 residues in the CDR3. Germline CDR1 and CDR2: SGDLS and YYNGEE. The V end lost 3 bases, the J end lost 0 bases, and 16 bases lay between the germline ends. CDR3 coding DNA: TGTGCCAGCAGCGACGGGGACACTCAAAGCTCCTACGAGCAGTACTTC. Translation: CASSDGDTQSSYEQYF.

The rearrangement uses TRBV28 and TRBJ1-6; TRBD1 agrees at 9 bases. Germline lookup yields CDR1 MDHEN and CDR2 SYDVKM. V was pared by 4 bases and J by 7 bases, with 11 bases of the junction left unmatched. CDR3 length equals 17 residues. The CDR3 sequence is CASSSPDRGGWNSPLHF. CDR3 nucleotides: TGTGCCAGCAGTTCCCCGGACAGGGGAGGATGGAATTCACCCCTCCACTTT.

The rearrangement joins TRBV30 to TRBJ2-2, with 9 nucleotides matching TRBD1. The CDR3 contains 15 residues. Germline lookup yields CDR1 GTSNPN and CDR2 SVGIG (reference sequence). V lost 2 bases, J lost 4 bases, and 5 bases stayed unmatched. CDR3 in DNA: TGTGCCTGGAGTACGAAGACAGGGGGCACCGGGGAGCTGTTTTTT. Its translation: CAWSTKTGGTGELFF.